The rows below give T cell receptor beta chains drawn from one sample of a study of blood T cell repertoires in COVID-19. Libraries were prepared by immunoSEQ multiplex PCR; TCRdb keeps only in-frame clonotypes and omits some of them. The sample records 130,000 or so clones, 88% being singletons. Material for sequencing was peripheral blood. These receptors were taken from a human donor with COVID-19, enrolled during active disease. The donor label of this sample is uncertain. Each CDR3 is given with its conserved first and last residue. D genes are given only for firm matches. The size entry is marked missing in some rows and otherwise reads once, few, many or a size class.

D	V	length	size	J	CDR3	DNA
-	TRBV12-3/TRBV12-4	13	-	TRBJ1-4	CASRLTVNEKLFF	TGTGCCAGCAGGCTGACAGTAAATGAAAAACTGTTTTTT
TRBD2	TRBV25-1	15	-	TRBJ2-2	CASSEFSGGTGELFF	TGTGCCAGCAGTGAATTTAGCGGGGGCACCGGGGAGCTGTTTTTT
TRBD1	TRBV29-1	13	-	TRBJ2-5	CSVGDRGSETQYF	TGCAGCGTTGGGGACAGAGGCTCGGAGACCCAGTACTTC
-	TRBV20-1	11	-	TRBJ1-2	CSAQGIYGYTF	TGCAGTGCCCAGGGAATTTATGGCTACACCTTC
-	TRBV3-1/TRBV3-2	13	-	TRBJ2-3	CASSQGSKDTQYF	TGTGCCAGCAGCCAAGGGAGTAAAGATACGCAGTATTTT
-	TRBV6-5	13	-	TRBJ1-3	CAGGVFSGNTIYF	TGTGCCGGAGGGGTGTTCTCTGGAAACACCATATATTTT
-	TRBV5-1	14	-	TRBJ2-5	CASAFGDPKETQYF	TGCGCCAGCGCCTTTGGAGATCCCAAAGAGACCCAGTACTTC
-	TRBV5-5	15	-	TRBJ2-5	CASSLVGTTAWTQYF	TGTGCCAGCAGCTTGGTAGGGACAACCGCCTGGACCCAGTACTTC
TRBD1	TRBV9	18	-	TRBJ2-2	CASSVSFRDRDSAGELFF	TGTGCCAGCAGCGTAAGTTTCCGGGACAGGGATAGCGCCGGGGAGCTGTTTTTT
-	TRBV5-1	17	-	TRBJ1-2	CASSLAAGRSLNYGYTF	TGCGCCAGCAGCTTGGCCGCGGGACGGTCTCTCAACTATGGCTACACCTTC
TRBD1	TRBV18	17	-	TRBJ1-3	CASSPAPTGVTGNTIYF	TGTGCCAGCTCACCAGCCCCTACAGGGGTGACTGGAAACACCATATATTTT
-	TRBV19	13	-	TRBJ1-4	CASSIEQGSVLFF	TGTGCCAGTAGTATAGAACAGGGATCAGTACTGTTTTTT
-	TRBV5-4	16	-	TRBJ2-4	CASSPGLVPGKNIQYF	TGTGCCAGCAGCCCGGGACTGGTTCCCGGCAAAAACATTCAGTACTTC
-	TRBV5-1	16	-	TRBJ2-7	CASSLGGTADSYEQYF	TGCGCCAGCAGCTTGGGCGGGACAGCGGACTCCTACGAGCAGTACTTC
TRBD1	TRBV5-4	15	-	TRBJ1-1	CASSPRDRPNTEAFF	TGTGCCAGCAGCCCACGGGACAGGCCGAACACTGAAGCTTTCTTT
-	TRBV28	15	-	TRBJ1-2	CASSPPPGGVGGYTF	TGTGCCAGCAGTCCCCCCCCAGGAGGGGTGGGTGGCTACACCTTC
TRBD1	TRBV30	15	once	TRBJ1-1	CALSTGDLFHTEAFF	TGTGCCCTCTCGACAGGGGACTTATTTCACACTGAAGCTTTCTTT
-	TRBV3-1/TRBV3-2	14	once	TRBJ2-3	CASSQVQGSDTQYF	TGTGCCAGCAGCCAAGTTCAGGGGTCAGATACGCAGTATTTT
-	TRBV7-9	13	-	TRBJ2-3	CASSVTSTDTQYF	TGTGCCAGCAGCGTCACTAGCACAGATACGCAGTATTTT
TRBD1	TRBV5-4	16	-	TRBJ2-5	CASSPPPAGGDETQYF	TGTGCCAGCAGCCCCCCGCCTGCAGGGGGAGATGAGACCCAGTACTTC
TRBD1	TRBV3-1/TRBV3-2	14	-	TRBJ1-6	CASSRDRGDSPLHF	TGTGCCAGCAGCCGCGACAGGGGTGATTCACCCCTCCACTTT
TRBD1	TRBV6-6	16	-	TRBJ2-4	CASSYSIGRGQNIQYF	TGTGCCAGCAGTTACTCGATAGGCAGGGGGCAAAACATTCAGTACTTC
-	TRBV7-6	15	-	TRBJ2-1	CASGLQGGSYNEQFF	TGTGCCAGCGGCTTGCAGGGGGGCTCCTACAATGAGCAGTTCTTC
TRBD2	TRBV5-1	16	-	TRBJ2-7	CASSLVASGREYEQYF	TGCGCCAGCAGCTTGGTCGCTAGCGGGAGAGAATACGAGCAGTACTTC
TRBD1	TRBV19	16	-	TRBJ2-7	CASSPIDRGLTYEQYF	TGTGCCAGTAGCCCAATCGACAGGGGGTTAACCTACGAGCAGTACTTC
-	TRBV4-1	13	-	TRBJ2-7	CASSQPFAADLSF	TGCGCCAGCAGCCAACCTTTCGCGGCAGATCTCTCCTTC
TRBD2	TRBV5-6	14	-	TRBJ2-7	CASSPPLGGGEQYF	TGTGCCAGCAGCCCACCCCTTGGCGGGGGCGAGCAGTACTTC
-	TRBV20-1	11	-	TRBJ1-2	CSARGLEGYTF	TGCAGTGCTAGAGGACTAGAGGGCTACACCTTC
TRBD2	TRBV3-1/TRBV3-2	21	once	TRBJ2-3	CASSQPVIVLAGAPRTDTQYF	TGTGCCAGCAGCCAACCAGTAATCGTACTAGCGGGGGCCCCACGCACAGATACGCAGTATTTT
TRBD2	TRBV5-1	17	-	TRBJ2-1	CASSLVRRTSGSSEQFF	TGCGCCAGCAGCTTGGTTCGTCGGACTAGCGGGAGTTCTGAGCAGTTCTTC
-	TRBV30	13	-	TRBJ1-5	CAWSPTGNQPQHF	TGTGCCTGGAGTCCTACTGGCAATCAGCCCCAGCATTTT
-	TRBV6-5	12	-	TRBJ2-7	CASGTSFREQYF	TGTGCCAGCGGGACATCTTTTAGGGAGCAGTACTTC
TRBD1	TRBV3-1/TRBV3-2	13	once	TRBJ1-1	CASSPGQVDEAFF	TGTGCCAGCAGCCCCGGACAGGTCGATGAAGCTTTCTTT
-	TRBV10-3	14	once	TRBJ1-5	CAISESRDNQPQHF	TGTGCCATCAGTGAGTCCAGGGACAATCAGCCCCAGCATTTT
TRBD1	TRBV7-9	15	-	TRBJ1-1	CASSLWDSQNTEAFF	TGTGCCAGCAGCCTTTGGGACAGTCAGAACACTGAAGCTTTCTTT
-	TRBV28	13	few	TRBJ1-4	CASKQGFNEKLFF	TGTGCCAGCAAACAGGGATTCAATGAAAAACTGTTTTTT
TRBD1	TRBV19	15	-	TRBJ2-3	CASSDTGQGTDTQYF	TGTGCCAGTAGTGACACAGGACAGGGCACAGATACGCAGTATTTT
-	TRBV25-1	14	-	TRBJ1-1	CASSAGGGNTEAFF	TGTGCCAGCAGTGCGGGCGGGGGGAACACTGAAGCTTTCTTT
TRBD1	TRBV10-3	13	-	TRBJ2-3	CAVATGGTDTQYF	TGTGCCGTTGCGACAGGGGGCACAGATACGCAGTATTTT
-	TRBV1	18	-	TRBJ2-3	CTSSQDRGARSHTDTQYF	TGCACCAGCAGCCAAGATCGGGGGGCCCGGAGCCACACAGATACGCAGTATTTT
TRBD1	TRBV2	14	-	TRBJ2-5	CASKTQGVQETQYF	TGTGCCAGCAAAACACAGGGGGTCCAAGAGACCCAGTACTTC
TRBD1	TRBV13	16	-	TRBJ1-1	CASSLGQGAMNTEAFF	TGTGCCAGCAGCCTGGGACAGGGGGCTATGAACACTGAAGCTTTCTTT
-	TRBV4-1	16	once	TRBJ2-5	CASSQALTSFQETQYF	TGCGCCAGCAGCCAAGCCCTGACTAGTTTCCAAGAGACCCAGTACTTC
-	TRBV5-1	17	-	TRBJ1-5	CASIHGQITLSNQPQHF	TGCGCCAGCATTCATGGACAGATAACCTTAAGCAATCAGCCCCAGCATTTT
TRBD1	TRBV6-5	16	-	TRBJ2-7	CASSYSFGTALREQYF	TGTGCCAGCAGTTACTCTTTTGGGACAGCCCTACGCGAGCAGTACTTC
-	TRBV5-1	14	-	TRBJ1-2	CASRFSGGSEGYTF	TGCGCCAGCAGATTTAGTGGCGGATCTGAAGGCTACACCTTC
-	TRBV19	10	few	TRBJ2-7	CASSPLEQYF	TGTGCCAGTAGCCCGTTAGAGCAGTACTTC
TRBD2	TRBV6-2/TRBV6-3	15	-	TRBJ2-7	CASSYSRGAGLEQYF	TGTGCCAGCAGTTACTCGCGGGGGGCCGGCTTGGAGCAGTACTTC
-	TRBV7-8	17	-	TRBJ2-3	CASSLVFRIASTDTQYF	TGTGCCAGCAGCTTAGTGTTCAGAATTGCTAGCACAGATACGCAGTATTTT
TRBD1	TRBV7-6	16	-	TRBJ1-5	CASSSLRGLRNQPQHF	TGTGCCAGCAGCTCATTAAGGGGGCTCCGGAATCAGCCCCAGCATTTT
-	TRBV11-2	13	-	TRBJ1-3	CASSLPVPNTIYF	TGTGCCAGCAGCTTACCGGTCCCAAACACCATATATTTT
-	TRBV25-1	13	-	TRBJ2-1	CASRPGEATEQFF	TGTGCCAGCAGGCCGGGGGAAGCAACTGAGCAGTTCTTC
TRBD1	TRBV11-2	13	-	TRBJ1-2	CASSRTGDYGYTF	TGTGCCAGCAGCAGGACAGGGGACTATGGCTACACCTTC
-	TRBV6-5	13	-	TRBJ1-5	CASKAGFNQPQHF	TGTGCCAGCAAAGCAGGTTTCAATCAGCCCCAGCATTTT